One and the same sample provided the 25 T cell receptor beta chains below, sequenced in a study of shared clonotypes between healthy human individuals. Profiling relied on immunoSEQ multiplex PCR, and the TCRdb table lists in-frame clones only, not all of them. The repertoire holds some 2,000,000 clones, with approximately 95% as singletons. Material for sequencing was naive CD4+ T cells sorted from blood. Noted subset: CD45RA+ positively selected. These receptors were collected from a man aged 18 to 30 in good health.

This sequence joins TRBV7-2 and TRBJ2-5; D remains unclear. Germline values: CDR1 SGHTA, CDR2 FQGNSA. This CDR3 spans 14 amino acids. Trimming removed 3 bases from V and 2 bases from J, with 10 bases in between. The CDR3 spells CASSFTAPQETQYF. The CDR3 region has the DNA TGTGCCAGCAGCTTTACAGCGCCTCAAGAGACCCAGTACTTC. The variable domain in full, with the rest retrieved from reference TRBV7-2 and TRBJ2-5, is GAGVSQSPSNKVTEKGKDVELRCDPISGHTALYWYRQSLGQGLEFLIYFQGNSAPDKSGLPSDRFSAERTGGSVSTLTIQRTQQEDSAVYLCASSFTAPQETQYFGPGTRLLVL.

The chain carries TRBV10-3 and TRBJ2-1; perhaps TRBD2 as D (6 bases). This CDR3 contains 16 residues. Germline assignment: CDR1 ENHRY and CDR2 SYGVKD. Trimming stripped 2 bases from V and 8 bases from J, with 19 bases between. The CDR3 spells CAISEIGYGGGDEQFF. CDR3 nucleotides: TGTGCCATCAGTGAGATTGGCTACGGGGGTGGGGATGAGCAGTTCTTC.

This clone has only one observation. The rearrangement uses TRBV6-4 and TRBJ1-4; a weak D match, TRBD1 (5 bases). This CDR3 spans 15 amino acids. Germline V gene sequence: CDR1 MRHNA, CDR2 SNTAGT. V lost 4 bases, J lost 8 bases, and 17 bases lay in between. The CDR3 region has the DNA TGTGCCAGCAGTGCCTCCGGGACCTTGGGGGAAAAACTGTTTTTT. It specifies CASSASGTLGEKLFF.

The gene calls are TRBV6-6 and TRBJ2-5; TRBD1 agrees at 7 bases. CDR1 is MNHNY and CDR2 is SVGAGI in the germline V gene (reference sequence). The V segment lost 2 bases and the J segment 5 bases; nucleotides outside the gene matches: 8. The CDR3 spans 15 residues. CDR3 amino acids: CASSYGTAPGETQYF. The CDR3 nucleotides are TGTGCCAGCAGTTACGGGACAGCACCCGGGGAGACCCAGTACTTC.

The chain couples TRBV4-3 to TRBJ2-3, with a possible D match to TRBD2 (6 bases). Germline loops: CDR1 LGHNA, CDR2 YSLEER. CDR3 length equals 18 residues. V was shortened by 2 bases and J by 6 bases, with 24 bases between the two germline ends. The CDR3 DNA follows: TGCGCCAGCAGCCAATCAACCGGGCTAGCGCGATTTGGGGATACGCAGTATTTT. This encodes CASSQSTGLARFGDTQYF.

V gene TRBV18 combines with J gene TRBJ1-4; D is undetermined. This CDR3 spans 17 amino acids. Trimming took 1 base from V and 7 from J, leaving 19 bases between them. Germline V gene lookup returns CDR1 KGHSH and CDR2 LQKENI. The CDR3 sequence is CASSPRVGGHLSEKLFF. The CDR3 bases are TGTGCCAGCTCACCACGGGTGGGCGGGCATCTCAGTGAAAAACTGTTTTTT.

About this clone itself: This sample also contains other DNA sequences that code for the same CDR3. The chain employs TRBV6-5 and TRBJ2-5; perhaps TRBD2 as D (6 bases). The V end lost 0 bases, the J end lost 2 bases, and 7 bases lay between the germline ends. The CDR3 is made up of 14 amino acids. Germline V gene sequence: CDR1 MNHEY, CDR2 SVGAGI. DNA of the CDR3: TGTGCCAGCAGTTACTCGGGGGGACAAGAGACCCAGTACTTC. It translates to CASSYSGGQETQYF.

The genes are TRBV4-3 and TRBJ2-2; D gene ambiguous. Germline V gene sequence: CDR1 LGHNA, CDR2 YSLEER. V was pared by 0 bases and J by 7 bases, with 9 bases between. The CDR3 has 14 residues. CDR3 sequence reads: CASSQDGSYGELFF. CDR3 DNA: TGCGCCAGCAGCCAAGATGGAAGCTACGGGGAGCTGTTTTTT.

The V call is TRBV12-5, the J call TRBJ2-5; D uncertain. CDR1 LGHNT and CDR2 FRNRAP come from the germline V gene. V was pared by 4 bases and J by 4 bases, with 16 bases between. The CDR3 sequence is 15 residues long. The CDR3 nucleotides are TGTGCTAGTGGTTCTCGAGGCGCCATGGCAGAGACCCAGTACTTC. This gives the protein CASGSRGAMAETQYF. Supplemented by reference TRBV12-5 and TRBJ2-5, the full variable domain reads DARVTQTPRHKVTEMGQEVTMRCQPILGHNTVFWYRQTMMQGLELLAYFRNRAPLDDSGMPKDRFSAEMPDATLATLKIQPSEPRDSAVYFCASGSRGAMAETQYFGPGTRLLVL.

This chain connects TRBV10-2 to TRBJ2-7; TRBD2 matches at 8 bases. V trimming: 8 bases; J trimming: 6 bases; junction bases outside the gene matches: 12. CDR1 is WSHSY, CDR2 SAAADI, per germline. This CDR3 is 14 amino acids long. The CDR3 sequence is CASSPLVAGSEQYF. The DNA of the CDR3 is TGCGCCAGCTCTCCGTTGGTAGCGGGGTCCGAGCAGTACTTC.

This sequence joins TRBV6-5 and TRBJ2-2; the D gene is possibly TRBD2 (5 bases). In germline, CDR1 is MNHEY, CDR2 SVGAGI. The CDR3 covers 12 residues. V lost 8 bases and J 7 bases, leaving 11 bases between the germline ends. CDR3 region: CASHREHGELFF. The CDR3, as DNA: TGTGCCAGCCACCGGGAACACGGGGAGCTGTTTTTT.

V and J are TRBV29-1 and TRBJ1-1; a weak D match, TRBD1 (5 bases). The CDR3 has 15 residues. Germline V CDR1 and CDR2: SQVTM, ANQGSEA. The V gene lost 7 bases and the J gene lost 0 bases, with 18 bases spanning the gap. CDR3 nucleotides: TGCAGCGCCAAGCACAGGTTATACATGAACACTGAAGCTTTCTTT. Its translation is CSAKHRLYMNTEAFF.

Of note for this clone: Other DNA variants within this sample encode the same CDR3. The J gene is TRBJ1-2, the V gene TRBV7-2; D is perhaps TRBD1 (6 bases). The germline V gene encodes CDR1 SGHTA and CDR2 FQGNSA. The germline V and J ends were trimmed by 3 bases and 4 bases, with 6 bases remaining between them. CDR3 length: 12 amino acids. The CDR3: CASSFRGYGYTF. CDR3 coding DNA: TGTGCCAGCAGCTTCAGGGGCTATGGCTACACCTTC. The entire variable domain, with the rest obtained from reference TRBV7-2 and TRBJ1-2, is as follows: GAGVSQSPSNKVTEKGKDVELRCDPISGHTALYWYRQSLGQGLEFLIYFQGNSAPDKSGLPSDRFSAERTGGSVSTLTIQRTQQEDSAVYLCASSFRGYGYTFGSGTRLTVV.

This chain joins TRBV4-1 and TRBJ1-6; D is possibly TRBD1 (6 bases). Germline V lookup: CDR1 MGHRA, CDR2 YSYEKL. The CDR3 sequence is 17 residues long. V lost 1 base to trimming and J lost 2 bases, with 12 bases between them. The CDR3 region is CASSQVVRGPYNSPLHF. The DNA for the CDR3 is TGCGCCAGCAGCCAAGTGGTCCGGGGGCCCTATAATTCACCCCTCCACTTT.

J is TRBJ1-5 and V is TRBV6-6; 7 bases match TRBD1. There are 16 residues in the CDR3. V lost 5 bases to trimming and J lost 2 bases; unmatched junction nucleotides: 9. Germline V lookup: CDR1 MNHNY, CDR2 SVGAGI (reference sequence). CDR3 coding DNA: TGTGCCAGCAGTCCAATGACAGGGACGGGCAATCAGCCCCAGCATTTT. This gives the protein CASSPMTGTGNQPQHF.

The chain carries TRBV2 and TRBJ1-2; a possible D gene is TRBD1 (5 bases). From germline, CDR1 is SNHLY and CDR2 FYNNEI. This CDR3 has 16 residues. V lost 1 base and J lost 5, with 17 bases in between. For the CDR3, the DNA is TGTGCCAGCAGTGAAGAAATGCGAGGGGCTGGTTATGGCTACACCTTC. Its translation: CASSEEMRGAGYGYTF.

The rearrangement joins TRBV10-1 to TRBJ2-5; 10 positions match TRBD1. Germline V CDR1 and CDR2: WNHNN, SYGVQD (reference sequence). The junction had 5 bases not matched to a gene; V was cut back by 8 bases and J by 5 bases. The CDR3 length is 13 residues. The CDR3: CASSDRGAETQYF. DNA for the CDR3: TGCGCCAGCTCGGACAGGGGGGCTGAGACCCAGTACTTC.

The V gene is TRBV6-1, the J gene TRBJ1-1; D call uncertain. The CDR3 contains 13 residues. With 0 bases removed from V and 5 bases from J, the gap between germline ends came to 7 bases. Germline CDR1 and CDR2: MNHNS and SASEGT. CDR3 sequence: CASSEAGRTEAFF. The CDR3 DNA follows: TGTGCCAGCAGTGAAGCGGGGAGAACTGAAGCTTTCTTT.

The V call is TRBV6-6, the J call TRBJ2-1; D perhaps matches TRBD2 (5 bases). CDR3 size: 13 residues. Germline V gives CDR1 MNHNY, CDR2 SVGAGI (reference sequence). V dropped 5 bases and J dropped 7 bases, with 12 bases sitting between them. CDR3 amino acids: CASSKLGGNEQFF. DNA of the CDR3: TGTGCCAGCAGTAAGCTAGGAGGAAATGAGCAGTTCTTC.

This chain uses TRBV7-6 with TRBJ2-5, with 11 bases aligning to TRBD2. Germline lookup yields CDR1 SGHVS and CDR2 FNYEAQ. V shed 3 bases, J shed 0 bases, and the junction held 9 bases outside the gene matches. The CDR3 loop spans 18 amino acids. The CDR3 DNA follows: TGTGCCAGCAGCTTCGGGACTAGCGGAAGGGGTTACCAAGAGACCCAGTACTTC. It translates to CASSFGTSGRGYQETQYF.

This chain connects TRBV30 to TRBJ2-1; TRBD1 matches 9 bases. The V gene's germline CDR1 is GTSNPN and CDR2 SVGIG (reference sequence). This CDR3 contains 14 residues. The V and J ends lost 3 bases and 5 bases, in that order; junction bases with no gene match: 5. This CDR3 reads CAWRGTGRHNEQFF. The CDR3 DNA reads TGTGCCTGGAGGGGGACAGGGAGGCACAATGAGCAGTTCTTC.

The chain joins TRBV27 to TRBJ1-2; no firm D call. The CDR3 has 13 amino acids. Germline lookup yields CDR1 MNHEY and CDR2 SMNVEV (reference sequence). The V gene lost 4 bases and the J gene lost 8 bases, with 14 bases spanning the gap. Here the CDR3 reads CASSSWGRGGYTF. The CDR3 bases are TGTGCCAGCAGTTCCTGGGGAAGAGGAGGCTACACCTTC.

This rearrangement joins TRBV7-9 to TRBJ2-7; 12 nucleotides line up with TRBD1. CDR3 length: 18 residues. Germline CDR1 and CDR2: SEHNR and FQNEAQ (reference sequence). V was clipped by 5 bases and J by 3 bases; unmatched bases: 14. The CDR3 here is CASSPTPSGQGAIYEQYF. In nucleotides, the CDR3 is TGTGCCAGCAGCCCAACCCCCTCGGGACAGGGGGCAATCTACGAGCAGTACTTC.

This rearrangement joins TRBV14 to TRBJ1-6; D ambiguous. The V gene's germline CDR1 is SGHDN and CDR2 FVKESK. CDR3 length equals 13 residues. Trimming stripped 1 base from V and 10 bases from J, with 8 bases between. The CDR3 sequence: CASSQGILSPLHF. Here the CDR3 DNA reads TGTGCCAGCAGCCAAGGAATACTATCACCCCTCCACTTT. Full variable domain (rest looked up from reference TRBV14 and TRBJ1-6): EAGVTQFPSHSVIEKGQTVTLRCDPISGHDNLYWYRRVMGKEIKFLLHFVKESKQDESGMPNNRFLAERTGGTYSTLKVQPAELEDSGVYFCASSQGILSPLHFGNGTRLTVT.

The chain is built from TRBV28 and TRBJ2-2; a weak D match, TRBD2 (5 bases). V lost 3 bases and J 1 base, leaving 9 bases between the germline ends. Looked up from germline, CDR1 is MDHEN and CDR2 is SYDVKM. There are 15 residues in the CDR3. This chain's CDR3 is CASSFPGWNTGELFF. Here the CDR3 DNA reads TGTGCCAGCAGTTTTCCGGGGTGGAACACCGGGGAGCTGTTTTTT. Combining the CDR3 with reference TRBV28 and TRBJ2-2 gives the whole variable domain DVKVTQSSRYLVKRTGEKVFLECVQDMDHENMFWYRQDPGLGLRLIYFSYDVKMKEKGDIPEGYSVSREKKERFSLILESASTNQTSMYLCASSFPGWNTGELFFGEGSRLTVL.